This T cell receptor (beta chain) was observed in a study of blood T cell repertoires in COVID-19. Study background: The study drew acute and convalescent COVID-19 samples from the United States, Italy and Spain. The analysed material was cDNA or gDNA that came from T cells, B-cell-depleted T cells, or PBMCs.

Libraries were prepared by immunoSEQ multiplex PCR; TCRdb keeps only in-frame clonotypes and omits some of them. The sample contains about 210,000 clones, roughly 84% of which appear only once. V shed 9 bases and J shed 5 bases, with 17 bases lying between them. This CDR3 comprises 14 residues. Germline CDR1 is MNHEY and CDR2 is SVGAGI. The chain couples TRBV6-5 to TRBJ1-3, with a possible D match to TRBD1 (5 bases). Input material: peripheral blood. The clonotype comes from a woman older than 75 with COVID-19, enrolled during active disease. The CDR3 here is CASQSGGARNTIYF. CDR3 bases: TGTGCCAGTCAGTCGGGTGGGGCTCGAAACACCATATATTTT.